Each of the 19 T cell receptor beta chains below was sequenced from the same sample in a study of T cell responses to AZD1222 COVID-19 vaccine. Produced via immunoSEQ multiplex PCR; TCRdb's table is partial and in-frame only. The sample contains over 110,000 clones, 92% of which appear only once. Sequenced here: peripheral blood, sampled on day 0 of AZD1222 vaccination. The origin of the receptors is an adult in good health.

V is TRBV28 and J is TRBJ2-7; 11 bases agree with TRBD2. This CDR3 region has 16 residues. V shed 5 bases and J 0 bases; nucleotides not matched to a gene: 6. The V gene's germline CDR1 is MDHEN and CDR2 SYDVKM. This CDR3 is CASSTRLAGLSYEQYF. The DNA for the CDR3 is TGTGCCAGCAGTACCCGACTAGCGGGGCTCTCCTACGAGCAGTACTTC.

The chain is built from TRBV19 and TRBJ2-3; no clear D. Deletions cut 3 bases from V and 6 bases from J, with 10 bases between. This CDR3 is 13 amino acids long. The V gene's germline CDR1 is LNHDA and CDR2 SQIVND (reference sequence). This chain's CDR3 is CASSIERMDTQYF. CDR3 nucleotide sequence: TGTGCCAGTAGTATCGAGAGGATGGATACGCAGTATTTT.

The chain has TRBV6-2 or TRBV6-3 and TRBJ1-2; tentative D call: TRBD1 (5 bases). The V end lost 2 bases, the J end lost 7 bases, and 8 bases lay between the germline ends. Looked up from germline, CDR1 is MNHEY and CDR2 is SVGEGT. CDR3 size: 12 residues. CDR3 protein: CASSYPQGGYTF. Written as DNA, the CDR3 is TGTGCCAGCAGTTACCCCCAGGGTGGCTACACCTTC.

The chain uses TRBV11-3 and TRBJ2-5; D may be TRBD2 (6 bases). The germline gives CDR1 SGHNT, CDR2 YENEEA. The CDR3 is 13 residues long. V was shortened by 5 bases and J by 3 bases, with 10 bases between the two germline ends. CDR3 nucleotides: TGTGCCAGCAGCCGGGGGACCAAAGAGACCCAGTACTTC. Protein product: CASSRGTKETQYF.

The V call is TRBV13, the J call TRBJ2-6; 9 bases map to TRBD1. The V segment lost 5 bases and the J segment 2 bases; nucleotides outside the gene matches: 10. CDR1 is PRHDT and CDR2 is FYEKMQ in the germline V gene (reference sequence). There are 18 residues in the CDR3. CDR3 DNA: TGTGCCAGCAGCCTCGGGACAGGGCCTTCCACTGGGGCCAACGTCCTGACTTTC. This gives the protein CASSLGTGPSTGANVLTF.

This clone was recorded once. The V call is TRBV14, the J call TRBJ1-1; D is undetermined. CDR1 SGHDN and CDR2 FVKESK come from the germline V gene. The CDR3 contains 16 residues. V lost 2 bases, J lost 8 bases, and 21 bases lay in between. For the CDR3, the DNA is TGTGCCAGCAGCCAAAACGGGTACACCACGTACGGGGAAGCTTTCTTT. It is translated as CASSQNGYTTYGEAFF.

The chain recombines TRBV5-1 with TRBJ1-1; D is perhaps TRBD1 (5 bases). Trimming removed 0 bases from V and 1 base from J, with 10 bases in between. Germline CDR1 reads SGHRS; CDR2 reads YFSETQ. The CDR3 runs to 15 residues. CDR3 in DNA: TGCGCCAGCAGCTTGGTAGCAGGGAGGAACACTGAAGCTTTCTTT. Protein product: CASSLVAGRNTEAFF. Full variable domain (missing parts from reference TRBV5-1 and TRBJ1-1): KAGVTQTPRYLIKTRGQQVTLSCSPISGHRSVSWYQQTPGQGLQFLFEYFSETQRNKGNFPGRFSGRQFSNSRSEMNVSTLELGDSALYLCASSLVAGRNTEAFFGQGTRLTVV.

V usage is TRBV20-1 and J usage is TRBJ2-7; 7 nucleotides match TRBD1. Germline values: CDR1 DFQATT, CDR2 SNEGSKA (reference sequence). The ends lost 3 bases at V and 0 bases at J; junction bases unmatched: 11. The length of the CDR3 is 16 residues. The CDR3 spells CSASRSGQSVSYEQYF. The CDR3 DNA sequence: TGCAGTGCTAGTAGGTCGGGACAGTCTGTCTCCTACGAGCAGTACTTC.

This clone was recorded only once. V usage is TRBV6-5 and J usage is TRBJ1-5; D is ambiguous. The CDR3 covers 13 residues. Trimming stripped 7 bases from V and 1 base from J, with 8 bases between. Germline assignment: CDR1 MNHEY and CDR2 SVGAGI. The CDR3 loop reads CASKMGSNQPQHF. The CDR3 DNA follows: TGTGCCAGCAAGATGGGAAGCAATCAGCCCCAGCATTTT.

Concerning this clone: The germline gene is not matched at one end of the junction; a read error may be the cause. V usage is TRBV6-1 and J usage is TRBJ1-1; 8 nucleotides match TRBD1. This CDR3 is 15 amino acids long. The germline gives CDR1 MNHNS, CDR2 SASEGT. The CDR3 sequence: CASREATGGLAEAFF. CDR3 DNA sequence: TGTGCCAGCAGGGAAGCCACAGGGGGGCTGGCTGAAGCTTTCTTT.

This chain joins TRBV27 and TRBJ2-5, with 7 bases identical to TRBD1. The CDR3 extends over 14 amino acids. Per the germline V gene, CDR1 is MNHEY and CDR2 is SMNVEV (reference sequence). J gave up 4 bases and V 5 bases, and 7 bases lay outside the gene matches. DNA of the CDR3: TGTGCCAGCAGTCCCCGGACAGGTCGAGAGACCCAGTACTTC. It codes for CASSPRTGRETQYF.

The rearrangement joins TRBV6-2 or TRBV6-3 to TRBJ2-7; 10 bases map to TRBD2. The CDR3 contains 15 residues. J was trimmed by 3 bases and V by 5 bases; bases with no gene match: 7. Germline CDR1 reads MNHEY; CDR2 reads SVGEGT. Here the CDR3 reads CASSAYLAGVYEQYF. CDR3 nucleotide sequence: TGTGCCAGCAGTGCCTATCTAGCGGGAGTCTACGAGCAGTACTTC.

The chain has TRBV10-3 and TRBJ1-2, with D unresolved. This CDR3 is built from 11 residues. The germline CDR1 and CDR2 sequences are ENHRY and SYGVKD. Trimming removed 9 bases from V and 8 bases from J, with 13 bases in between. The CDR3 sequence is CAIPALGGYTF. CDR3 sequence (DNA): TGTGCCATTCCGGCCTTGGGGGGCTACACCTTC.

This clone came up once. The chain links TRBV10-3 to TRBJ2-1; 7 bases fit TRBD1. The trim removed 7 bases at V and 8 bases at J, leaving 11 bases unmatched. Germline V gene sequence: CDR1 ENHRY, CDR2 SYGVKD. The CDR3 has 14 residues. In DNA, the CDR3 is TGTGCCATCAACAGACAGGGTCCAGTCGATGAGCAGTTCTTC. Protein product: CAINRQGPVDEQFF.

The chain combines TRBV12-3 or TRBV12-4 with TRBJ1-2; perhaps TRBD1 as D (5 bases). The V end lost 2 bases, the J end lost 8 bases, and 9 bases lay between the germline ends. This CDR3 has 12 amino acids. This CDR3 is CASSLQGDGYTF. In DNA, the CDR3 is TGTGCCAGCAGTTTACAGGGAGACGGCTACACCTTC.

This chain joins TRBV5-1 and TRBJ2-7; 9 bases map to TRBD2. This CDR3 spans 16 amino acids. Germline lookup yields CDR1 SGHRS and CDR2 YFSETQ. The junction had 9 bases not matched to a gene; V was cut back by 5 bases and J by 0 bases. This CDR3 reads CASRRTSGSSSYEQYF. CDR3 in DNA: TGCGCCAGCAGGCGCACTAGCGGGTCAAGCTCCTACGAGCAGTACTTC. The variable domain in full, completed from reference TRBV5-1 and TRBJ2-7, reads KAGVTQTPRYLIKTRGQQVTLSCSPISGHRSVSWYQQTPGQGLQFLFEYFSETQRNKGNFPGRFSGRQFSNSRSEMNVSTLELGDSALYLCASRRTSGSSSYEQYFGPGTRLTVT.

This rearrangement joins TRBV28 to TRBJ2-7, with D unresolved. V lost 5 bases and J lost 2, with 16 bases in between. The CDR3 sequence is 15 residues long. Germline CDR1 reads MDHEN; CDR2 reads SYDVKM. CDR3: CASSTRRLPPYEQYF. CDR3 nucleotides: TGTGCCAGCAGTACCAGACGGCTGCCCCCCTACGAGCAGTACTTC.

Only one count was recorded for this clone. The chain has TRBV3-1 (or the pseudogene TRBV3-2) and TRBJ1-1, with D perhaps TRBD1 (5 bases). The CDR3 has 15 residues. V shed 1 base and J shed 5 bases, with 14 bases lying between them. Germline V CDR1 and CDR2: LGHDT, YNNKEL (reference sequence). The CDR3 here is CASSQVGRGGTEAFF. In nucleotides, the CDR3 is TGTGCCAGCAGCCAAGTCGGACGCGGGGGGACTGAAGCTTTCTTT.

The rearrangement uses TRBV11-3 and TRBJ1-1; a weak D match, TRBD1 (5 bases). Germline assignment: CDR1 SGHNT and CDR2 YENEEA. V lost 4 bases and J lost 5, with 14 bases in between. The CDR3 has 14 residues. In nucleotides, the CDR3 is TGTGCCAGCAGCTCGGGACGGTGGAATACTGAAGCTTTCTTT. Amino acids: CASSSGRWNTEAFF.